This is a list of T cell receptor beta chains from one sample in a study of blood T cell repertoires in COVID-19. Generated by immunoSEQ multiplex PCR, the TCRdb table keeps only in-frame clones and is missing some. The table lists more than 100,000 clones, 70% to 85% of them singletons, with about a sixth in the top ten. The material sequenced was peripheral blood. The receptors here all came from an elderly woman with acute or convalescent COVID-19. The CDR3 runs from the conserved cysteine through the conserved F or W. Fields, in order: D gene, J gene, V gene, clone size, CDR3 protein, CDR3 DNA. D genes are given only for firm matches. Some rows have no size entry. The others give once, few or many, or a class for an expanded clone.

D gene: NA
J gene: TRBJ1-5
V gene: TRBV5-5
clone size: NA
CDR3 protein: CASSSQGTGQPQHF
CDR3 DNA: TGTGCCAGCAGCTCCCAGGGAACAGGGCAGCCCCAGCATTTT

D gene: NA
J gene: TRBJ2-4
V gene: TRBV12-3/TRBV12-4
clone size: NA
CDR3 protein: CASSFEVAIQYF
CDR3 DNA: TGTGCCAGCAGTTTTGAGGTGGCGATTCAGTACTTC

D gene: TRBD1
J gene: TRBJ1-5
V gene: TRBV7-8
clone size: few
CDR3 protein: CASSLAGTGGRGSNQPQHF
CDR3 DNA: TGTGCCAGCAGCTTAGCGGGGACAGGGGGCCGGGGGAGCAATCAGCCCCAGCATTTT

D gene: NA
J gene: TRBJ1-5
V gene: TRBV21-1
clone size: NA
CDR3 protein: CASSPPRAINQPQHF
CDR3 DNA: TGTGCCAGCAGCCCCCCCAGGGCGATCAATCAGCCCCAGCATTTT

D gene: TRBD1
J gene: TRBJ2-2
V gene: TRBV27
clone size: few
CDR3 protein: CASGNRGPGGSNTGELFF
CDR3 DNA: TGTGCCAGCGGCAACAGGGGGCCGGGGGGATCTAACACCGGGGAGCTGTTTTTT

D gene: NA
J gene: TRBJ2-3
V gene: TRBV4-3
clone size: NA
CDR3 protein: CASSQEMPGRLYF
CDR3 DNA: TGCGCCAGCAGCCAAGAGATGCCGGGAAGGCTGTATTTT

D gene: NA
J gene: TRBJ2-5
V gene: TRBV30
clone size: NA
CDR3 protein: CAWRAGRWIKETQYF
CDR3 DNA: TGTGCCTGGAGGGCAGGGCGGTGGATCAAAGAGACCCAGTACTTC

D gene: NA
J gene: TRBJ2-3
V gene: TRBV19
clone size: NA
CDR3 protein: CASSITDRGTQYF
CDR3 DNA: TGTGCCAGTAGTATCACAGACCGTGGTACGCAGTATTTT

D gene: NA
J gene: TRBJ1-5
V gene: TRBV27
clone size: NA
CDR3 protein: CASSLMGGDQPQHF
CDR3 DNA: TGTGCCAGCAGTTTAATGGGGGGGGATCAGCCCCAGCATTTT

D gene: NA
J gene: TRBJ1-3
V gene: TRBV18
clone size: NA
CDR3 protein: CASSDRQGRTGNTIYF
CDR3 DNA: TGTGCCAGCTCCGACAGGCAGGGAAGAACTGGAAACACCATATATTTT

D gene: NA
J gene: TRBJ1-5
V gene: TRBV28
clone size: NA
CDR3 protein: CASKLRSNQPQHF
CDR3 DNA: TGTGCCAGCAAATTGCGAAGCAATCAGCCCCAGCATTTT

D gene: NA
J gene: TRBJ1-1
V gene: TRBV5-1
clone size: NA
CDR3 protein: CASSLGGRTAFF
CDR3 DNA: TGCGCCAGCAGCTTGGGGGGGCGTACGGCTTTCTTT

D gene: NA
J gene: TRBJ1-3
V gene: TRBV5-5
clone size: NA
CDR3 protein: CASSLGGSGNTIYF
CDR3 DNA: TGTGCCAGCAGCTTGGGAGGTTCTGGAAACACCATATATTTT

D gene: NA
J gene: TRBJ1-1
V gene: TRBV6-1
clone size: NA
CDR3 protein: CASSEALGADTEAFF
CDR3 DNA: TGTGCCAGCAGTGAAGCGCTAGGGGCGGACACTGAAGCTTTCTTT

D gene: NA
J gene: TRBJ2-1
V gene: TRBV23-1
clone size: NA
CDR3 protein: CASSQPEQFF
CDR3 DNA: TGCGCCAGCAGTCAACCAGAGCAGTTCTTC

D gene: TRBD1
J gene: TRBJ1-1
V gene: TRBV5-1
clone size: few
CDR3 protein: CASSLTQGARTEAFF
CDR3 DNA: TGCGCCAGCAGCCTAACACAGGGGGCGAGGACTGAAGCTTTCTTT

D gene: TRBD1
J gene: TRBJ1-1
V gene: TRBV5-6
clone size: NA
CDR3 protein: CASSPQGGASVEAFF
CDR3 DNA: TGTGCCAGCAGTCCCCAAGGGGGCGCCTCGGTTGAAGCTTTCTTT

D gene: TRBD1
J gene: TRBJ1-5
V gene: TRBV2
clone size: NA
CDR3 protein: CASTPGTGAGQPQHF
CDR3 DNA: TGTGCCAGCACTCCCGGGACAGGGGCCGGTCAGCCCCAGCATTTT

D gene: NA
J gene: TRBJ1-4
V gene: TRBV7-2
clone size: NA
CDR3 protein: CASSLDGRPATNEKLFF
CDR3 DNA: TGTGCCAGCAGCTTAGACGGCAGGCCCGCAACTAATGAAAAACTGTTTTTT

D gene: NA
J gene: TRBJ2-2
V gene: TRBV7-9
clone size: NA
CDR3 protein: CASSFDTTGELFF
CDR3 DNA: TGTGCCAGCAGCTTTGACACGACCGGGGAGCTGTTTTTT

D gene: TRBD1
J gene: TRBJ1-2
V gene: TRBV19
clone size: once
CDR3 protein: CASRPMGQETNYGYTF
CDR3 DNA: TGTGCCAGTAGACCAATGGGACAGGAAACTAACTATGGCTACACCTTC

D gene: NA
J gene: TRBJ1-1
V gene: TRBV5-5
clone size: few
CDR3 protein: CASSLAPGSNTEAFF
CDR3 DNA: TGTGCCAGCAGCTTGGCTCCGGGTTCGAACACTGAAGCTTTCTTT

D gene: TRBD1
J gene: TRBJ2-2
V gene: TRBV5-1
clone size: NA
CDR3 protein: CASSWGQGKAGELFF
CDR3 DNA: TGCGCCAGCAGCTGGGGACAGGGAAAGGCCGGGGAGCTGTTTTTT

D gene: TRBD1
J gene: TRBJ1-6
V gene: TRBV11-2
clone size: NA
CDR3 protein: CASSVRDRDNSPLHF
CDR3 DNA: TGTGCCAGCAGCGTCCGGGACAGGGATAATTCACCCCTCCACTTT

D gene: NA
J gene: TRBJ2-5
V gene: TRBV7-2
clone size: NA
CDR3 protein: CASSPLLLGETQYF
CDR3 DNA: TGTGCCAGCAGCCCTCTCCTTCTCGGGGAGACCCAGTACTTC

D gene: NA
J gene: TRBJ1-1
V gene: TRBV12-5
clone size: few
CDR3 protein: CASGDMANTEAFF
CDR3 DNA: TGTGCTAGTGGTGACATGGCGAACACTGAAGCTTTCTTT

D gene: TRBD2
J gene: TRBJ2-5
V gene: TRBV6-2/TRBV6-3
clone size: NA
CDR3 protein: CASSPQGRGGLFKTQYF
CDR3 DNA: TGTGCCAGCAGTCCCCAGGGGCGGGGGGGCCTTTTTAAGACCCAGTACTTC

D gene: NA
J gene: TRBJ2-7
V gene: TRBV9
clone size: once
CDR3 protein: CASGPGPDSYEQYF
CDR3 DNA: TGTGCCAGCGGCCCAGGCCCAGATTCCTACGAGCAGTACTTC

D gene: TRBD1
J gene: TRBJ1-4
V gene: TRBV4-3
clone size: NA
CDR3 protein: CASSLDRGRGDEKLFF
CDR3 DNA: TGCGCCAGCAGCCTGGACAGGGGGCGCGGCGATGAAAAACTGTTTTTT

D gene: TRBD1
J gene: TRBJ2-7
V gene: TRBV19
clone size: NA
CDR3 protein: CASSMGDRRYF
CDR3 DNA: TGTGCCAGTAGTATGGGGGACAGGAGGTACTTC

D gene: NA
J gene: TRBJ2-3
V gene: TRBV5-5
clone size: NA
CDR3 protein: CASSRSDSTDTQYF
CDR3 DNA: TGTGCCAGCAGTCGCAGTGATAGCACAGATACGCAGTATTTT

D gene: TRBD2
J gene: TRBJ2-3
V gene: TRBV4-3
clone size: NA
CDR3 protein: CASSPTGGWTDTQYF
CDR3 DNA: TGCGCCAGCAGCCCCACGGGAGGTTGGACAGATACGCAGTATTTT

D gene: NA
J gene: TRBJ1-2
V gene: TRBV19
clone size: NA
CDR3 protein: CASSRQQTNYGYTF
CDR3 DNA: TGTGCCAGTAGTCGACAGCAAACTAACTATGGCTACACCTTC

D gene: NA
J gene: TRBJ1-6
V gene: TRBV5-1
clone size: NA
CDR3 protein: CASSLDGLLNSPLHF
CDR3 DNA: TGCGCCAGCAGCTTGGACGGACTGCTTAATTCACCCCTCCACTTT

D gene: NA
J gene: TRBJ2-2
V gene: TRBV19
clone size: NA
CDR3 protein: CASSIIGEGAGELFF
CDR3 DNA: TGTGCCAGTAGTATCATCGGGGAAGGCGCCGGGGAGCTGTTTTTT

D gene: NA
J gene: TRBJ1-6
V gene: TRBV25-1
clone size: NA
CDR3 protein: CASSESSVYNSPLHF
CDR3 DNA: TGTGCCAGCAGTGAGTCTAGCGTCTATAATTCACCCCTCCACTTT

D gene: NA
J gene: TRBJ1-5
V gene: TRBV2
clone size: NA
CDR3 protein: CASSELGLKNQPQHF
CDR3 DNA: TGTGCCAGCAGTGAGCTGGGCCTAAAGAATCAGCCCCAGCATTTT

D gene: NA
J gene: TRBJ2-3
V gene: TRBV29-1
clone size: NA
CDR3 protein: CSVVIAGTDTQYF
CDR3 DNA: TGCAGCGTTGTTATAGCAGGCACAGATACGCAGTATTTT

D gene: NA
J gene: TRBJ2-3
V gene: TRBV27
clone size: NA
CDR3 protein: CASSTSRSDTQYF
CDR3 DNA: TGTGCCAGCAGTACCTCTAGGTCGGATACGCAGTATTTT

D gene: TRBD2
J gene: TRBJ2-1
V gene: TRBV10-2
clone size: NA
CDR3 protein: CASSGLAGGYNEQFF
CDR3 DNA: TGCGCCAGCAGCGGACTAGCGGGAGGGTATAATGAGCAGTTCTTC

D gene: TRBD1
J gene: TRBJ1-1
V gene: TRBV30
clone size: NA
CDR3 protein: CAWATGQGAGTEAFF
CDR3 DNA: TGTGCCTGGGCAACGGGACAGGGGGCGGGCACTGAAGCTTTCTTT

D gene: NA
J gene: TRBJ2-1
V gene: TRBV7-2
clone size: NA
CDR3 protein: CASSLDRVREQFF
CDR3 DNA: TGTGCCAGCAGCTTAGACAGGGTGCGCGAGCAGTTCTTC

D gene: TRBD2
J gene: TRBJ2-3
V gene: TRBV2
clone size: NA
CDR3 protein: CASELLRERNTQYF
CDR3 DNA: TGTGCCAGCGAACTTCTGCGGGAGAGGAATACGCAGTATTTT

D gene: NA
J gene: TRBJ2-7
V gene: TRBV19
clone size: once
CDR3 protein: CATKGGGPTYEQYF
CDR3 DNA: TGTGCCACCAAAGGGGGGGGGCCTACCTACGAGCAGTACTTC

D gene: NA
J gene: TRBJ2-6
V gene: TRBV30
clone size: NA
CDR3 protein: CAWSVFSGANVLTF
CDR3 DNA: TGTGCCTGGAGTGTCTTTTCTGGGGCCAACGTCCTGACTTTC

D gene: NA
J gene: TRBJ2-1
V gene: TRBV30
clone size: NA
CDR3 protein: CAWWGWTVPSGASEQFF
CDR3 DNA: TGTGCCTGGTGGGGATGGACAGTTCCCAGCGGGGCCAGTGAGCAGTTCTTC

D gene: NA
J gene: TRBJ2-1
V gene: TRBV19
clone size: once
CDR3 protein: CASSVSPMGGIHNEQFF
CDR3 DNA: TGTGCCAGTAGTGTCTCTCCTATGGGCGGGATACACAATGAGCAGTTCTTC

D gene: NA
J gene: TRBJ2-3
V gene: TRBV15
clone size: NA
CDR3 protein: CATSRDGGGTDTQYF
CDR3 DNA: TGTGCCACCAGCAGAGATGGCGGAGGCACAGATACGCAGTATTTT

D gene: TRBD2
J gene: TRBJ2-7
V gene: TRBV2
clone size: NA
CDR3 protein: CASSTASGGAYEQYF
CDR3 DNA: TGTGCCAGCAGTACCGCGAGCGGGGGGGCTTACGAGCAGTACTTC

D gene: NA
J gene: TRBJ1-1
V gene: TRBV29-1
clone size: NA
CDR3 protein: CSVRTRLNTEAFF
CDR3 DNA: TGCAGCGTGAGGACACGGTTGAACACTGAAGCTTTCTTT

D gene: TRBD2
J gene: TRBJ2-3
V gene: TRBV18
clone size: NA
CDR3 protein: CASSTAVGTRQDTQYF
CDR3 DNA: TGTGCCAGCTCCACCGCCGTCGGGACTAGGCAAGATACGCAGTATTTT

D gene: NA
J gene: TRBJ1-5
V gene: TRBV5-8
clone size: NA
CDR3 protein: CASSPGLRSNQPQHF
CDR3 DNA: TGTGCCAGCAGCCCCGGACTACGCAGCAATCAGCCCCAGCATTTT

D gene: TRBD1
J gene: TRBJ1-2
V gene: TRBV7-2
clone size: NA
CDR3 protein: CASSLGTGFNYGYTF
CDR3 DNA: TGTGCCAGCAGCTTAGGGACAGGGTTTAACTATGGCTACACCTTC